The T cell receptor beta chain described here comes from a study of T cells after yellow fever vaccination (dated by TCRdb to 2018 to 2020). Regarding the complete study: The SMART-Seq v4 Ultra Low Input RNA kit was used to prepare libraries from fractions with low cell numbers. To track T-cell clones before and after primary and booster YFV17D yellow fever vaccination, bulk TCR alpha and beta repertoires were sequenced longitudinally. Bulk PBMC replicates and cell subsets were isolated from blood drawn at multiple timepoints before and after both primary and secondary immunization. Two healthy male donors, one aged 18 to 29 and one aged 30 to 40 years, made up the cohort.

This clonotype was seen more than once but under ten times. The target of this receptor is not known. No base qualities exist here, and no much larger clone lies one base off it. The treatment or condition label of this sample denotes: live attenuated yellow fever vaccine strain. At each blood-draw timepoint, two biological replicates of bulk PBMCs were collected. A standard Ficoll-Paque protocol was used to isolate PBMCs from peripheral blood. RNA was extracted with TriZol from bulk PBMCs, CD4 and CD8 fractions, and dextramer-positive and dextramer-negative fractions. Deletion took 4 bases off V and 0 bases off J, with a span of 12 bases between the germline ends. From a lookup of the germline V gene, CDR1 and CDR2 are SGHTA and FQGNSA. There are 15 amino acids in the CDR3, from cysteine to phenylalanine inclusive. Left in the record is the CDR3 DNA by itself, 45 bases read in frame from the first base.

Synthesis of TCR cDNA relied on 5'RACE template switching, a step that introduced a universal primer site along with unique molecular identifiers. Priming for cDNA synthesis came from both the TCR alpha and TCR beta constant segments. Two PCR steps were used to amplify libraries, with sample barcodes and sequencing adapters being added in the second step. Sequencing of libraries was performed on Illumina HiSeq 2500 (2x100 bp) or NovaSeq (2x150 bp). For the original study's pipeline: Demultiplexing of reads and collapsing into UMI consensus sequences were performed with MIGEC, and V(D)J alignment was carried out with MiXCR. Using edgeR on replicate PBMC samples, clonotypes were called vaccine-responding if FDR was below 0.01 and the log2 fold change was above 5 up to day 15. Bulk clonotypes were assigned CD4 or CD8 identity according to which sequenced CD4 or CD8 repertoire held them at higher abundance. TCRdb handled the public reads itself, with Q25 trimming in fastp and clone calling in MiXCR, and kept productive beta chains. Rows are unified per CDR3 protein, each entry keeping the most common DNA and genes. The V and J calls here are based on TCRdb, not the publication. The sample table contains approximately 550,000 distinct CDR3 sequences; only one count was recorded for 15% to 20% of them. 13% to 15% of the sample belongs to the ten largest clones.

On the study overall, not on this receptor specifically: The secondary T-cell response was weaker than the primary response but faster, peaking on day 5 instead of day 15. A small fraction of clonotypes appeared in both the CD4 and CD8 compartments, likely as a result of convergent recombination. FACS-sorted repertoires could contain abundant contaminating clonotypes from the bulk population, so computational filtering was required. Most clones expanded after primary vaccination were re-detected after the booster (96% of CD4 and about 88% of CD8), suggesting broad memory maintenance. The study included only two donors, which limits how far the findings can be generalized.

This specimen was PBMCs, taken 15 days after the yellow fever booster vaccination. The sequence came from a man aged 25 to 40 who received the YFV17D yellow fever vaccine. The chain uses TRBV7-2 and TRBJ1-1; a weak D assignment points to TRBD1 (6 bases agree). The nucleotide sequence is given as TGTGCCAGCAGCTCCCGGGGGCAGTTGAACACTGAAGCTTTCTTT. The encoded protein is CASSSRGQLNTEAFF.